The clone carrying this TCR beta chain was counted between two and nine times. Its matching antigen is unknown. The V gene's germline CDR1 is LNHDA and CDR2 SQIVND (reference sequence). V lost 6 bases, J lost 6 bases, and 12 bases lay in between. CDR3 size: 13 residues. The entry originates in a study of vaccination effects on CD4 cells after COVID-19. ViraFEST used viral peptide pools to expand antigen-specific CD4+ T cells before sequencing. Following culture for approximately ten days, CD4+ T cells were isolated. Their SARS-CoV-2 infection, verified by PCR, occurred between March and December 2020. Peptides at approximately 10 ug/ml and IL-2 at 9.5 to 10 IU/ml were added to a few million PBMC per well. Study outcomes and limitations: Marked clonal contraction was seen in infection- and vaccine-induced clones late after vaccination.

TCRdb's copy holds only in-frame clones and misses some; the assay was immunoSEQ multiplex PCR. The sample has 55,000 or so clones, around 82% seen once; the top ten hold 5.5%. The sample in question was CD4+ T cells from PBMCs cultured with HIV peptides, obtained before COVID-19 vaccination. The subset is: HIV-1 Nef peptide pool negative control/reference culture. The receptor's source is a human donor who had a prior SARS-CoV-2 infection. The rearrangement joins TRBV19 to TRBJ1-5, with D perhaps matching TRBD1 (6 bases). The CDR3 nucleotides read TGTGCCAGTAGGCTAACAGGGACTCAGCCCCAGCATTTT. Residues: CASRLTGTQPQHF.